Following are 32 T cell receptor beta chains from one sample sequenced in a study of regulatory T cells in long-lasting Graves disease. Relying on iRepertoire HTBI primers and Arm-PCR of CDR3 regions, the team built TCR beta libraries. In TCRdb, the multiplex PCR reads were re-called with MiXCR into one record per CDR3 protein. This repertoire shows more than 450,000 distinct CDR3 sequences, 12% found once; its top ten account for roughly 8.9%. Sample time point: newly diagnosed GD, antithyroid drugs for less than 3 months. Following extraction of RNA from PBMCs, that RNA was used to make the TCR library. These records were also assigned to another study, of T cells in Graves' hyperthyroidism and ophthalmopathy.

The input for sequencing was peripheral blood mononuclear cells (PBMCs), taken at new diagnosis, from a patient treated with antithyroid drugs. These receptors originate from a young woman with Graves disease.

This clonotype was found many times. V and J are TRBV7-2 and TRBJ2-7; D is perhaps TRBD2 (5 bases). Trimming removed 5 bases at V and 1 base at J, with 12 bases between. Looked up from germline, CDR1 is SGHTA and CDR2 is FQGNSA. CDR3 size: 14 residues. The chain's CDR3 is CASSRVTSSYEQYF. CDR3 coding DNA: TGTGCCAGCAGCCGGGTTACTAGTTCCTACGAGCAGTACTTC.

This clonotype has at least ten counts. V gene TRBV19 combines with J gene TRBJ1-4; 7 bases align to TRBD1. Germline values: CDR1 LNHDA, CDR2 SQIVND (reference sequence). The CDR3 runs 14 residues. V lost 6 bases, J lost 5 bases, and 6 bases stayed unmatched. CDR3 coding DNA: TGTGCCAGTAGGGGGATGACAGGGAATGAAAAACTGTTTTTT. Residues: CASRGMTGNEKLFF.

The chain uses TRBV7-2 and TRBJ2-5; possible D gene TRBD2, 5 bases. The V gene lost 3 bases and the J gene lost 3 bases, with 8 bases spanning the gap. CDR3 size: 13 residues. In germline, CDR1 is SGHTA, CDR2 FQGNSA. This CDR3 reads CASSLNGEETQYF. DNA for the CDR3: TGTGCCAGCAGCTTGAACGGGGAAGAGACCCAGTACTTC.

This clonotype appeared many times. CDR3 loop: CASSFTVDSPLHF. The CDR3 DNA is TGTGCCAGCAGTTTTACGGTTGACTCACCCCTCCACTTT. J is TRBJ1-6 and V is TRBV28; D is unclear. Germline V gene data show CDR1 as MDHEN and CDR2 as SYDVKM. With 3 bases removed from V and 10 bases from J, the gap between germline ends came to 10 bases. This CDR3 is 13 amino acids long.

In its sample, this clonotype was seen many times. This sequence joins TRBV6-2 or TRBV6-3 and TRBJ1-3, with 10 positions matching TRBD1. The CDR3 loop spans 16 amino acids. Trimming at V came to 6 bases and at J to 4 bases, leaving 9 bases not matched to a gene. Germline values: CDR1 MNHEY, CDR2 SVGEGT. The CDR3 coding sequence is TGTGCCAGCAGCCTAAGACAGGGGGCTGCCGGAAACACCATATATTTT. Residues: CASSLRQGAAGNTIYF.

This clonotype was recorded at least ten times. V gene TRBV6-1 combines with J gene TRBJ2-2; TRBD1 aligns across 7 bases. The CDR3 consists of 18 residues. J lost 7 bases, V lost 4 bases, and 18 bases had no gene match. The germline CDR1 and CDR2 sequences are MNHNS and SASEGT. The CDR3 loop reads CASSGKHWTGGKDGELFF. The CDR3 region has the DNA TGTGCCAGCAGTGGGAAACATTGGACAGGCGGAAAGGACGGGGAGCTGTTTTTT.

This chain uses TRBV3-1 with TRBJ2-7; either TRBD1 or TRBD2 may supply D (8 bases each). The germline gives CDR1 LGHDT, CDR2 YNNKEL (reference sequence). Trimming took off 4 bases at V and 7 bases at J, with 23 bases between the two ends. CDR3 length: 16 amino acids. The CDR3 DNA follows: TGTGCCAGCAGCCCGAATTTAGGGACAGGCGGGGGGGAGCAGTACTTC. This sequence encodes CASSPNLGTGGGEQYF.

This clonotype was seen at least ten times. The rearrangement joins TRBV28 to TRBJ1-4; no firm D call. CDR1 and CDR2 (germline): MDHEN, SYDVKM. The CDR3 sequence is 13 residues long. The V and J ends lost 6 bases and 5 bases respectively, with 10 bases between them. The CDR3 DNA reads as TGTGCCAGCAGCCGGACTCTAAATGAAAAACTGTTTTTT. This codes for CASSRTLNEKLFF.

Worth noting for this clonotype: A single base separates this from a much larger clone, so it may be a read error. J is TRBJ1-5 and V is TRBV3-1; no clear D gene. The CDR3 sequence is 15 residues long. Germline-derived CDR1 and CDR2 are LGHDT and YNNKEL (reference sequence). V lost 0 bases, J lost 5 bases, and 11 bases lay in between. CDR3 residues: CASSQDPGWHQPQHF. CDR3 sequence (DNA): TGTGCCAGCAGCCAAGATCCTGGGTGGCATCAGCCCCAGCATTTT.

This clonotype was counted at least ten times. The J gene is TRBJ2-7, the V gene TRBV2; 7 positions match TRBD1. Trimming took 8 bases from V and 5 from J; bases not matched to a gene: 9. Germline loops: CDR1 SNHLY, CDR2 FYNNEI. The CDR3 contains 13 residues. CDR3 loop: CASGTFGQDEQYF. CDR3 nucleotides: TGTGCCAGCGGAACTTTCGGACAGGACGAGCAGTACTTC.

This clonotype was seen at least ten times. This rearrangement joins TRBV27 to TRBJ1-1; 8 nucleotides line up with TRBD1. There are 13 residues in the CDR3. Germline values: CDR1 MNHEY, CDR2 SMNVEV (reference sequence). The J segment lost 4 bases and the V segment lost 8 bases, leaving 6 bases of the junction unmatched. The CDR3 region has the DNA TGTGCCAGCCGGCAGGGGGCTGGCACTGAAGCTTTCTTT. Amino acid sequence: CASRQGAGTEAFF.

This clonotype appeared a few times. The chain couples TRBV19 to TRBJ2-6; 8 nucleotides match TRBD1. Losses at the gene ends were 5 bases for V and 0 bases for J; bases not matched to a gene: 12. CDR3 size: 19 residues. Germline CDR1 and CDR2: LNHDA and SQIVND (reference sequence). As DNA, the CDR3 is TGTGCCAGTAGTCCCATCCCGGGACAGGCTAGCTCTGGGGCCAACGTCCTGACTTTC. Protein product: CASSPIPGQASSGANVLTF.

This clonotype was detected ten times or more. V and J are TRBV2 and TRBJ2-7; D is ambiguous. Germline V gene lookup returns CDR1 SNHLY and CDR2 FYNNEI. There are 18 residues in the CDR3. Trimming removed 0 bases at V and 4 bases at J, with 22 bases between. In nucleotides, the CDR3 is TGTGCCAGCAGTGAAGCGCTTATTGGAGAGGCTCTCGGTTACGAGCAGTACTTC. Translating it yields CASSEALIGEALGYEQYF. The variable domain in full, with the rest retrieved from reference TRBV2 and TRBJ2-7, is EPEVTQTPSHQVTQMGQEVILRCVPISNHLYFYWYRQILGQKVEFLVSFYNNEISEKSEIFDDQFSVERPDGSNFTLKIRSTKLEDSAMYFCASSEALIGEALGYEQYFGPGTRLTVT.

The rearrangement joins TRBV3-1 to TRBJ2-3; 8 bases align to TRBD2. This CDR3 has 20 residues. V shed 0 bases and J 0 bases; nucleotides not matched to a gene: 14. Germline V lookup: CDR1 LGHDT, CDR2 YNNKEL (reference sequence). DNA for the CDR3: TGTGCCAGCAGCCAAGACGGATTACCATCAACTAGCGGAAGCACAGATACGCAGTATTTT. This encodes CASSQDGLPSTSGSTDTQYF.

In this sample, this clonotype turned up many times. The genes are TRBV7-9 and TRBJ2-7; 10 bases fit TRBD2. Trimming took 2 bases from V and 4 from J; bases not matched to a gene: 2. Germline V gene data show CDR1 as SEHNR and CDR2 as FQNEAQ (reference sequence). The CDR3 has 14 amino acids. The CDR3 nucleotides read TGTGCCAGCAGCTTAAGCGGGAGGGTGTACGAGCAGTACTTC. Amino acid sequence: CASSLSGRVYEQYF.

This clonotype came up a few times. The junction shows a germline mismatch at one end, possibly a read error. The chain uses TRBV25-1 and TRBJ2-1; 11 bases map to TRBD2. The CDR3 contains 18 residues. Germline V CDR1 and CDR2: MGHDK, SYGVNS. The CDR3 DNA sequence: TGTGCCAGCAGAGCCGCACTAGCGGGGGCTGGCACCTACAATGAGCAGTCCTTC. Translation gives CASRAALAGAGTYNEQSF.

This clonotype was detected many times. The chain links TRBV12-3 or TRBV12-4 to TRBJ1-2; tentatively, D is TRBD1 (6 bases). The V end lost 2 bases, the J end lost 2 bases, and 12 bases lay between the germline ends. CDR3 length: 15 amino acids. CDR3 region: CASSLPPTGNYGYTF. The CDR3 DNA follows: TGTGCCAGCAGTTTACCTCCGACAGGAAACTATGGCTACACCTTC.

This clonotype appeared a few times. The chain has TRBV7-9 and TRBJ1-3; D is ambiguous. Germline values: CDR1 SEHNR, CDR2 FQNEAQ (reference sequence). The CDR3 runs to 12 residues. Trimming pared 1 base from V and 5 bases from J, leaving 3 bases between. The chain's CDR3 is CASSLERNTIYF. The CDR3 DNA sequence: TGTGCCAGCAGCTTAGAGCGAAACACCATATATTTT.

This clonotype was seen a few times. This chain connects TRBV20-1 to TRBJ1-2, with D hard to call. The V gene lost 5 bases and the J gene lost 3 bases, with 16 bases spanning the gap. Germline V gene sequence: CDR1 DFQATT, CDR2 SNEGSKA (reference sequence). CDR3 length: 14 residues. CDR3 sequence (DNA): TGCAGTGCTTCAGAAGGAGGCAGCCACTATGGCTACACCTTC. It translates to CSASEGGSHYGYTF.

The table lists this clonotype with many counts. V and J are TRBV12-3 or TRBV12-4 and TRBJ2-7, with D perhaps TRBD1 (5 bases). This CDR3 region has 15 residues. Between the trimmed V and J ends, which lost 1 base and 1 base, there was a span of 11 bases. CDR3 sequence reads: CASSLETVVSYEQYF. The DNA for the CDR3 is TGTGCCAGCAGTTTAGAGACAGTGGTGTCCTACGAGCAGTACTTC.

The rearrangement links TRBV6-2 or TRBV6-3 to TRBJ1-2, with 9 positions matching TRBD1. The CDR3 covers 14 residues. V was pared by 1 base and J by 7 bases, with 4 bases of the junction left unmatched. The germline V gene has CDR1 MNHEY and CDR2 SVGEGT. The CDR3: CASSYLGQGGGYTF. CDR3 DNA sequence: TGTGCCAGCAGTTACTTGGGACAGGGTGGTGGCTACACCTTC.

This clonotype was detected many times. The rearrangement joins TRBV29-1 to TRBJ2-1; TRBD2 is a possible D gene (6 bases). Deletions cut 3 bases from V and 2 bases from J, with 11 bases between. The CDR3 is 14 amino acids. Germline V gene sequence: CDR1 SQVTM, CDR2 ANQGSEA. CDR3 coding DNA: TGCAGCGTTGAGACGGGAGTCCCCTACAATGAGCAGTTCTTC. This translates into CSVETGVPYNEQFF.

This clonotype was seen at least ten times. The genes are TRBV7-9 and TRBJ2-5; D may be TRBD1 or TRBD2 (6 bases each). Per germline, CDR1 SEHNR and CDR2 FQNEAQ (reference sequence). The CDR3 has 16 residues. V lost 5 bases to trimming and J lost 5 bases, with 21 bases between them. CDR3 sequence reads: CASSIRTNRAGETQYF. DNA for the CDR3: TGTGCCAGCAGCATCCGAACCAACAGGGCGGGGGAGACCCAGTACTTC.

This clonotype appeared many times. The V and J genes are TRBV30 and TRBJ2-6; the D gene is possibly TRBD1 (6 bases). Germline loops: CDR1 GTSNPN, CDR2 SVGIG (reference sequence). This CDR3 region has 17 residues. Deletions cut 0 bases from V and 0 bases from J, with 12 bases between. CDR3 DNA: TGTGCCTGGAGTGTTAACAGGGCTCCCTCTGGGGCCAACGTCCTGACTTTC. This codes for CAWSVNRAPSGANVLTF.

This clonotype was seen many times. The chain links TRBV2 to TRBJ2-1; possible D gene TRBD2, 5 bases. The germline gives CDR1 SNHLY, CDR2 FYNNEI. CDR3 length: 14 residues. Trimming pared 5 bases from V and 9 bases from J, leaving 17 bases between. DNA for the CDR3: TGTGCCAGCAGTATACTTGGGAGTCATGGTGAGCAGTTCTTC. This codes for CASSILGSHGEQFF.

This clonotype was seen a handful of times. The CDR3 region is CASRAAGGEQYF. The CDR3 region has the DNA TGTGCCAGCAGGGCAGCGGGAGGCGAGCAGTACTTC. This chain uses TRBV6-1 with TRBJ2-7; 9 bases line up with TRBD2. The CDR3 extends over 12 amino acids. V shed 6 bases and J 6 bases; nucleotides not matched to a gene: 3. Looked up from germline, CDR1 is MNHNS and CDR2 is SASEGT.

This clonotype has at least ten counts. The genes are TRBV7-8 and TRBJ2-3; no definite D call. CDR1 and CDR2 from the germline V gene are SGHVS and FQNEAQ. V lost 7 bases and J lost 0, with 11 bases in between. The CDR3 is 14 residues long. The CDR3 nucleotides are TGTGCCAGCACCCTGGTGGGCAGCACAGATACGCAGTATTTT. Translated: CASTLVGSTDTQYF.

The chain employs TRBV6-1 and TRBJ2-5, with D perhaps TRBD2 (6 bases). This CDR3 is built from 16 residues. V was trimmed by 5 bases and J by 1 base, leaving 17 bases between them. The germline CDR1 and CDR2 sequences are MNHNS and SASEGT. The CDR3 DNA reads as TGTGCCAGCAGTCATTTGATTGGGGGACTCCAAGAGACCCAGTACTTC. Translation gives CASSHLIGGLQETQYF.

The rearrangement joins TRBV18 to TRBJ2-1; D unresolved. This CDR3 spans 13 amino acids. The V end was cut by 2 bases, the J end by 10 bases, with 12 bases between. The germline gives CDR1 KGHSH, CDR2 LQKENI. CDR3 DNA sequence: TGTGCCAGCTCACCAAACCCAAGGTCCGAGCAGTTCTTC. Its translation: CASSPNPRSEQFF. The full variable domain, in which reference TRBV18 and TRBJ2-1 provide the parts outside the CDR3, is NAGVMQNPRHLVRRRGQEARLRCSPMKGHSHVYWYRQLPEEGLKFMVYLQKENIIDESGMPKERFSAEFPKEGPSILRIQQVVRGDSAAYFCASSPNPRSEQFFGPGTRLTVL.

This clonotype was seen many times. The CDR3 DNA reads TGTGCCAGCAGCTCGAGGACTAGCGGGAGGGTAGATACGCAGTATTTT. Protein product: CASSSRTSGRVDTQYF. The gene calls are TRBV11-2 and TRBJ2-3; 15 nucleotides match TRBD2. The germline CDR1 and CDR2 sequences are SGHAT and FQNNGV. CDR3 length: 16 amino acids. V lost 4 bases and J lost 5; bases outside the gene matches: 4.

This clonotype was observed at least ten times. J is TRBJ1-4 and V is TRBV30; TRBD1 matches at 8 bases. The V and J ends lost 5 bases and 5 bases, in that order; junction bases with no gene match: 10. Germline values: CDR1 GTSNPN, CDR2 SVGIG (reference sequence). The CDR3 sequence is 15 residues long. The CDR3 is CAWAISDRDNEKLFF. The CDR3 bases are TGTGCCTGGGCTATATCGGACAGGGACAATGAAAAACTGTTTTTT.

This clonotype was recorded many times. The gene calls are TRBV2 and TRBJ1-1; D not certain. Germline V gene sequence: CDR1 SNHLY, CDR2 FYNNEI. The V end was cut by 7 bases, the J end by 1 base, with 10 bases between. The CDR3 has 13 amino acids. DNA for the CDR3: TGTGCCAGCATGTGGGGAGGGAACACTGAAGCTTTCTTT. Its translation: CASMWGGNTEAFF. Complete variable domain (other parts from reference TRBV2 and TRBJ1-1): EPEVTQTPSHQVTQMGQEVILRCVPISNHLYFYWYRQILGQKVEFLVSFYNNEISEKSEIFDDQFSVERPDGSNFTLKIRSTKLEDSAMYFCASMWGGNTEAFFGQGTRLTVV.